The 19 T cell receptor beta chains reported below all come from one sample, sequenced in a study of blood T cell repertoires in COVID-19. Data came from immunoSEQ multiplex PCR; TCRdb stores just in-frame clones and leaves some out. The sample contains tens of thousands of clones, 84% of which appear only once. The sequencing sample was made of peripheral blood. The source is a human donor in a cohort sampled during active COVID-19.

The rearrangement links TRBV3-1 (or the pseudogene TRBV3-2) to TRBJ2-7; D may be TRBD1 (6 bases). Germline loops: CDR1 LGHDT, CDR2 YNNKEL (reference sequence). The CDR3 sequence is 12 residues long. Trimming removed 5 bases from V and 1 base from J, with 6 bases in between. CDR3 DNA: TGTGCCAGCAGCACAGGGTCCTACGAGCAGTACTTC. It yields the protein CASSTGSYEQYF.

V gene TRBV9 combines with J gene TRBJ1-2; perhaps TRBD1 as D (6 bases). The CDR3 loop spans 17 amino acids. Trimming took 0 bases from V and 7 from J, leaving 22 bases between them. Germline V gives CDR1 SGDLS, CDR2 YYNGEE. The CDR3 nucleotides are TGTGCCAGCAGCGTAGGGGAGACAGGCCGTAGGGGCGCTGGCTACACCTTC. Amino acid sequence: CASSVGETGRRGAGYTF.

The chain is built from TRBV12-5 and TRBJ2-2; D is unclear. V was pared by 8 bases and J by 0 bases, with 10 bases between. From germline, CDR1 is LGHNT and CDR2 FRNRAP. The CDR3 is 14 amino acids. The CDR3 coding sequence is TGTGCTAGTCGACGACTTACGAACACCGGGGAGCTGTTTTTT. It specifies CASRRLTNTGELFF.

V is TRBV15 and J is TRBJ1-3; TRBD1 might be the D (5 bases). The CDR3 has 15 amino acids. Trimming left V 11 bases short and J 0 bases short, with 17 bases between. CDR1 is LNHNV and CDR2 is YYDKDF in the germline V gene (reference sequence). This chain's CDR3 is CAVMEGPSSGNTIYF. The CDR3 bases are TGTGCCGTGATGGAGGGACCATCCTCTGGAAACACCATATATTTT.

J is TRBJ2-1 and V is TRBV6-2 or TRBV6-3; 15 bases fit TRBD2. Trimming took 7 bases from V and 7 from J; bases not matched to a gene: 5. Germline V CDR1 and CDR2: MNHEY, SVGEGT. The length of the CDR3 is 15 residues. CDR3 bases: TGTGCCAGCACCCCCGGGACTAGCGGGAGGAATGAGCAGTTCTTC. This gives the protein CASTPGTSGRNEQFF.

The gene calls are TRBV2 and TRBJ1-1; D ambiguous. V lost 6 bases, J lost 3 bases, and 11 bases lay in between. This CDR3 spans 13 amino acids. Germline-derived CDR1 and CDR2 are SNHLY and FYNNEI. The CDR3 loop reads CASRRELDTEAFF. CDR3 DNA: TGTGCCAGCAGGAGGGAGTTGGACACTGAAGCTTTCTTT.

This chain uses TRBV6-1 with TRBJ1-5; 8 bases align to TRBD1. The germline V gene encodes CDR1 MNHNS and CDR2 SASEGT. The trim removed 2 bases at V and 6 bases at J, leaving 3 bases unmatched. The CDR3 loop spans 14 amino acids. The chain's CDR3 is CASSEKTGGQPQHF. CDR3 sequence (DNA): TGTGCCAGCAGTGAAAAAACAGGGGGTCAGCCCCAGCATTTT.

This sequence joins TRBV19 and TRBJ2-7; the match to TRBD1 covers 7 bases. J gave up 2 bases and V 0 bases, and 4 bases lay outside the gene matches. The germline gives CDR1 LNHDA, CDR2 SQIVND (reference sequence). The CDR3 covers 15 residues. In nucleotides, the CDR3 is TGTGCCAGTAGTATAGAAGACAGGGTCCCCTACGAGCAGTACTTC. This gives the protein CASSIEDRVPYEQYF.

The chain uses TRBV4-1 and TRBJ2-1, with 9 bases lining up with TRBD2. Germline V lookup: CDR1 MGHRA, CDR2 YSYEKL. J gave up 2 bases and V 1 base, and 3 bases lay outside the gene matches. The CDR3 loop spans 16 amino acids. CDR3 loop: CASSQVPSGTYNEQFF. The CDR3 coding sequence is TGCGCCAGCAGCCAAGTACCTAGCGGGACCTACAATGAGCAGTTCTTC.

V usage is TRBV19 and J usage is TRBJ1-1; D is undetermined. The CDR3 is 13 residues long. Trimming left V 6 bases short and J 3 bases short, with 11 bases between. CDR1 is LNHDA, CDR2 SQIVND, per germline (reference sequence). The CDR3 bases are TGTGCCAGTAGCCCTCCTGGCCACACTGAAGCTTTCTTT. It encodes CASSPPGHTEAFF.

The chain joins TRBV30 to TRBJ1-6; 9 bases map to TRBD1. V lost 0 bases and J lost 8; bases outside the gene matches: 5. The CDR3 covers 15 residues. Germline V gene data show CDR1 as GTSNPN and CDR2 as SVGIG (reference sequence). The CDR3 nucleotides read TGTGCCTGGAGTGTAGCGGGACAGGGTTATTCACCCCTCCACTTT. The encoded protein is CAWSVAGQGYSPLHF.

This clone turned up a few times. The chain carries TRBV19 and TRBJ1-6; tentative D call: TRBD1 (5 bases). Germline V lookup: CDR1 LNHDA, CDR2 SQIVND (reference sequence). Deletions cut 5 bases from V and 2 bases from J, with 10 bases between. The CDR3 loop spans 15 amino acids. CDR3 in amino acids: CASSLRDTYNSPLHF. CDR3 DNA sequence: TGTGCCAGTAGTCTCAGGGATACCTATAATTCACCCCTCCACTTT.

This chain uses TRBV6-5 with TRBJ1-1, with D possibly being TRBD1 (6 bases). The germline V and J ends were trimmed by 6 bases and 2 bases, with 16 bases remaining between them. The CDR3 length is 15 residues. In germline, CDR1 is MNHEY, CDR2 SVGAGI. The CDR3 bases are TGTGCCAGCAGCAGACAAGGGGGGGCTAACACTGAAGCTTTCTTT. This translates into CASSRQGGANTEAFF.

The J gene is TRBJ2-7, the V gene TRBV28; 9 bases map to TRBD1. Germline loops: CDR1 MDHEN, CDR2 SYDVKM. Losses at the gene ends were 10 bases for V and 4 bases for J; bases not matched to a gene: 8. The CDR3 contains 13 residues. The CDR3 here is CATIDRGVYEQYF. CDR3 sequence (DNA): TGTGCCACCATAGACAGGGGGGTTTACGAGCAGTACTTC.

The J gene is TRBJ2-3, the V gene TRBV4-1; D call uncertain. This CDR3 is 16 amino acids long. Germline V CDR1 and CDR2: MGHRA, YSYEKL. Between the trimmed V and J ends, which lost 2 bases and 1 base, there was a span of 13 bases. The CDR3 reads CASSQSYGSGTDTQYF. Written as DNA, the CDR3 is TGCGCCAGCAGCCAATCGTACGGTAGTGGCACAGATACGCAGTATTTT.

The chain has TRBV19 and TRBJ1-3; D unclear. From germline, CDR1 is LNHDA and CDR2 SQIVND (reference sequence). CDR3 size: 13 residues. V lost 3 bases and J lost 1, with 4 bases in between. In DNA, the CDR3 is TGTGCCAGTAGTATTCAATCTGGAAACACCATATATTTT. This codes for CASSIQSGNTIYF.

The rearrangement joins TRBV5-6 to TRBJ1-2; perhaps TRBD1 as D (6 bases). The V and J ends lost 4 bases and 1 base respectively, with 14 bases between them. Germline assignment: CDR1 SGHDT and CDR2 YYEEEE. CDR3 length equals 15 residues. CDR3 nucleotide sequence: TGTGCCAGCAGCAGAGGACAGACCATTAACTATGGCTACACCTTC. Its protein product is CASSRGQTINYGYTF.

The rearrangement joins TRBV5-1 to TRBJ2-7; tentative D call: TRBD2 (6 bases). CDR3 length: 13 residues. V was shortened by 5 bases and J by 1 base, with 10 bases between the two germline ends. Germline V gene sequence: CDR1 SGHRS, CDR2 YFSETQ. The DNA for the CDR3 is TGCGCCAGCAGGGCTAGCGCGTCCTACGAGCAGTACTTC. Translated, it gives CASRASASYEQYF.

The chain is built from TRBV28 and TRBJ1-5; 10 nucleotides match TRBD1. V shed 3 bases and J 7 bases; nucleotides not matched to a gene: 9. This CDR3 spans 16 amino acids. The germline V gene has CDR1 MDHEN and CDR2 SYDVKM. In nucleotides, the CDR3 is TGTGCCAGCAGTTTTTTAACGACAGGGGGCGCGCAGCCCCAGCATTTT. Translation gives CASSFLTTGGAQPQHF.